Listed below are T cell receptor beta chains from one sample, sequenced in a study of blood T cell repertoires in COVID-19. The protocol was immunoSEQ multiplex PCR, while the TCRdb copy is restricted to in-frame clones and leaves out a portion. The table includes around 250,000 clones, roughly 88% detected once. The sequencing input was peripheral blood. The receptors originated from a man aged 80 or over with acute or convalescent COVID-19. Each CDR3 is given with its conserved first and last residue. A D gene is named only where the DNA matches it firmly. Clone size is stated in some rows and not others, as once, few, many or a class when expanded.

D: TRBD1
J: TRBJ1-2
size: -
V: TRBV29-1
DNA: TGCAGCGCCGACAGGGTGTATGGCTACACCTTC
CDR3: CSADRVYGYTF

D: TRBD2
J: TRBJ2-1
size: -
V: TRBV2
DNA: TGTGCCAGCGGGCTAGCGGGGTCCAGCAGGTTCTTC
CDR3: CASGLAGSSRFF

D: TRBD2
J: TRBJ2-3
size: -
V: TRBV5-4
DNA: TGTGCCAGCAGCTCGCGGACTAGCGGGAGGACAGATACGCAGTATTTT
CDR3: CASSSRTSGRTDTQYF

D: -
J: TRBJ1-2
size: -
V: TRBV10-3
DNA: TGTGCCATCAGTCTCCCCGGGGGGGACTATGGCTACACCTTC
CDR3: CAISLPGGDYGYTF

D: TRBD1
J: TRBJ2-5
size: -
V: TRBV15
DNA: TGTGCCACCAGCAGACGACAGGGGCTCCAAGAGACCCAGTACTTC
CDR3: CATSRRQGLQETQYF

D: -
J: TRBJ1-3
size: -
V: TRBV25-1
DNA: TGTGCCAGCAGTGAAAGGAGGGGCAGGCCCTCTGGAAACACCATATATTTT
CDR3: CASSERRGRPSGNTIYF

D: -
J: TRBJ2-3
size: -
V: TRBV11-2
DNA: TGTGCCTGTCAGGGGGGACTAGGTAGGCCAGATACGCAGTATTTT
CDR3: CACQGGLGRPDTQYF

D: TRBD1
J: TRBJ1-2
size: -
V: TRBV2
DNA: TGTGCCAGCAGTGGGGACAGAAACTATGGCTACACCTTC
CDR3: CASSGDRNYGYTF

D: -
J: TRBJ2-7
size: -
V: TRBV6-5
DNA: TGTGCCAGCAGTTACTCGGCGGGTTTAGCCTACGAGCAGTACTTC
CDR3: CASSYSAGLAYEQYF

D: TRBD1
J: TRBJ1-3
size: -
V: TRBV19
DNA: TGTGCCAGTGTGGACAGGGCGCGAGGAAACACCATATATTTT
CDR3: CASVDRARGNTIYF

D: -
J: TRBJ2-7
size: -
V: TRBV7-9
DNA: TGTGCCAGCAGCTCCCCGCCACAGGGAACCTACGAGCAGTACTTC
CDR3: CASSSPPQGTYEQYF

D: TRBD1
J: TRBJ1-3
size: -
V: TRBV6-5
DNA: TGTGCCAGCGGGGAACAGGGGTCAGGAAACACCATATATTTT
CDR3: CASGEQGSGNTIYF

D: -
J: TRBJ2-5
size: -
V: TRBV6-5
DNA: TGTGCCAGCAGTTCCGGAGGGGTCGGAGAGACCCAGTACTTC
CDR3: CASSSGGVGETQYF

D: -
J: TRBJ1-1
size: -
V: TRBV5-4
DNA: TGTGCCAGCAGCTTTGGGGGGGCCTCCGGGACTGAAGCTTTCTTT
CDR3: CASSFGGASGTEAFF

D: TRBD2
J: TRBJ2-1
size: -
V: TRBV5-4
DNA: TGTGCCAGCAGCCCCGGCGGGGGTAATGAGCAGTTCTTC
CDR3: CASSPGGGNEQFF

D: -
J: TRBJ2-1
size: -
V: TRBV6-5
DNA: TGTGCCAGCAGTTCCCCCACTAAGCGCCCATACAATGAGCAGTTCTTC
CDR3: CASSSPTKRPYNEQFF

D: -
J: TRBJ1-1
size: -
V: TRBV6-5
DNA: TGTGCCAGCAGTTACTCGGGGGGGACTGAAGCTTTCTTT
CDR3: CASSYSGGTEAFF

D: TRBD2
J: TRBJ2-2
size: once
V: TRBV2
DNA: TGTGCCAGCAACGGGGGAGGGGACACCGGGGAGCTGTTTTTT
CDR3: CASNGGGDTGELFF

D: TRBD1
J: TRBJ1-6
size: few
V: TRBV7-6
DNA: TGTGCCAGCAGCTTAGTGCGAGGAGTGCGAGGGGGTCAGGGGGGCGGCTCACCCCTCCACTTT
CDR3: CASSLVRGVRGGQGGGSPLHF

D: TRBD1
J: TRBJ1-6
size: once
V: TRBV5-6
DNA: TGTGCCAGCAGCCATTATGAAGGGACAGGGAATTCACCCCTCCACTTT
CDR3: CASSHYEGTGNSPLHF

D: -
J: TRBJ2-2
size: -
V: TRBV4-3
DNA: TGCGCCAGCAGCCAAGCGGGCCCCAGCGGCGCGAACATCGGGGAGCTGTTTTTT
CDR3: CASSQAGPSGANIGELFF

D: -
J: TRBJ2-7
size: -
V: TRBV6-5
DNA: TGTGCCAGCTGCTCCAGGATCGACAACGAGCAGTACTTC
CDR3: CASCSRIDNEQYF

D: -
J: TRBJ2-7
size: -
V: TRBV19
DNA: TGTGCCAGTAGTCGCAGTTATGTCTACGAGCAGTACTTC
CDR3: CASSRSYVYEQYF

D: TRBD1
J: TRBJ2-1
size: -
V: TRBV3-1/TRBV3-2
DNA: TGTGCCAGCAGCCAAGTGTGGGGACAGGGGTATGAGCAGTTCTTC
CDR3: CASSQVWGQGYEQFF

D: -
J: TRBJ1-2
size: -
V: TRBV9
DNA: TGTGCCAGCAGCCCCGGGGGGGCTAACTATGGCTACACCTTC
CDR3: CASSPGGANYGYTF

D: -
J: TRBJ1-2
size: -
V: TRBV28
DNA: TGTGCCAGCAGTTTAACGACTACTCCCTATGGCTACACCTTC
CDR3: CASSLTTTPYGYTF

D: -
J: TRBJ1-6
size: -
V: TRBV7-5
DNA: TGTGCCAGAAGCCCAGTTGAAGCGAAGATTAATTCACCCCTCCACTTT
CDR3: CARSPVEAKINSPLHF

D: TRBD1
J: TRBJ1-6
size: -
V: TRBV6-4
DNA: TGTGCCAGCAGTGAAGGGACAGCCAATTCACCCCTCCACTTT
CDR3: CASSEGTANSPLHF

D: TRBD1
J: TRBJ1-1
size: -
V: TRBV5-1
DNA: TGCGCCAGCAGCCAGACAGGGGGGAACACTGAAGCTTTCTTT
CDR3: CASSQTGGNTEAFF

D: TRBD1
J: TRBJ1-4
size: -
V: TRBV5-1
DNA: TGCGCCAGCAGCTCAAGGGGGCTCGGTGAAAAACTGTTTTTT
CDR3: CASSSRGLGEKLFF

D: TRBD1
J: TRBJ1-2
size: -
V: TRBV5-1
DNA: TGCGCCAGCAGCTTGGCACAGGGGAACAGCCATGGCTACACCTTC
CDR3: CASSLAQGNSHGYTF

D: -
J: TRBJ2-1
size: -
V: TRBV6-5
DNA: TGTGCCAGCAGTTACCCGAGGCAGTTCTTC
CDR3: CASSYPRQFF

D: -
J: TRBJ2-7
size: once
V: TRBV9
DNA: TGTGCCAGCAGCGTAGACGCGGGAAGTGGTGGCGAGCAGTACTTC
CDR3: CASSVDAGSGGEQYF

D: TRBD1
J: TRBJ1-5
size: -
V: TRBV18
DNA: TGTGCCAGCTCACCAATACAGGGGGCCCAGCCCCAGCATTTT
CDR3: CASSPIQGAQPQHF

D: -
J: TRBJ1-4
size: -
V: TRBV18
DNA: TGTGCCAGCTCACCAGACCTAGTGGCTGAAAAACTGTTTTTT
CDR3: CASSPDLVAEKLFF

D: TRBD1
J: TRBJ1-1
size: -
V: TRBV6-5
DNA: TGTGCCAGCAGTCCTCCGGGACAGGGACGTAGGGCTTTCTTT
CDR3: CASSPPGQGRRAFF

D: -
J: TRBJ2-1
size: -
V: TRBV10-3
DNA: TGTGCCATCAGTGAGACGGGAGTATCCTACAATGAGCAGTTCTTC
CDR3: CAISETGVSYNEQFF

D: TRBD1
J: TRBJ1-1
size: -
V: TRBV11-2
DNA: TGTGCCAGCACCCGGACAGGGGACACTGAAGCTTTCTTT
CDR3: CASTRTGDTEAFF

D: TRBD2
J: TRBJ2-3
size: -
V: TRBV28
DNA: TGTGCCAGCAGTGCAACTAGCGGGGGGCGAGCAGATACGCAGTATTTT
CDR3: CASSATSGGRADTQYF

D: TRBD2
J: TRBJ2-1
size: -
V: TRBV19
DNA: TGTGCCAGTAGTTCCCTCGGGACTAGCGTTTTTGAGCAGTTCTTC
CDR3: CASSSLGTSVFEQFF

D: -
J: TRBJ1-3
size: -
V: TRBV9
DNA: TGTGCCAGCAGCGTCGCCAGCTCTGGAAACACCATATATTTT
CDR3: CASSVASSGNTIYF

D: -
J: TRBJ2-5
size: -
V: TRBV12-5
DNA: TGTGCTAGTGGTCCGAGTCGGGAGACCCAGTACTTC
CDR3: CASGPSRETQYF

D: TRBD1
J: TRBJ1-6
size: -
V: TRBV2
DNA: TGTGCCAGCAGTCCCCAGGGGGCGGAATCACCCCTCCACTTT
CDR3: CASSPQGAESPLHF

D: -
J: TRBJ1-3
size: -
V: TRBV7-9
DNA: TGTGCCAGCAGCCCAAGAGGCAGCTTAAACACCATATATTTT
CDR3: CASSPRGSLNTIYF

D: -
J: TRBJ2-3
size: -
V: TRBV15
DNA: TGTGCCACCAGCAGAGAGGGGGGATTGGCCCTCGGGGTGACAGATACGCAGTATTTT
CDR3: CATSREGGLALGVTDTQYF

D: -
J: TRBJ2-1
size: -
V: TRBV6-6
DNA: TGTGCCAGCACCCCCAGGGGGGTCCCCTCCTACAATGAGCAGTTCTTC
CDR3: CASTPRGVPSYNEQFF

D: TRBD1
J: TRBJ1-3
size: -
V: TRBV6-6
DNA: TGTGCCAGCAGTTCCCCCGACAGGGCCTCTGGAAACACCATATATTTT
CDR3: CASSSPDRASGNTIYF

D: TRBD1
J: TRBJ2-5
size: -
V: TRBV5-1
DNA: TGCGCCAGCAGCTCCGACAGGGGTGAGACCCAGTACTTC
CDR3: CASSSDRGETQYF

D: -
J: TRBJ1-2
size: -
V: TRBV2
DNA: TGTGCCAGCAGTGATGGGACTCTGGGACGTTATGGCTACACCTTC
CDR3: CASSDGTLGRYGYTF